This T cell receptor beta chain was captured by sequencing in a study of T-cell reconstitution after alpha-beta-depleted transplantation in children. Study findings and constraints: There were reportedly several hundred expanded graft clones from which alpha-beta T cells came about two months after transplant.

Unique molecular identifiers featured in how the TCRbeta library was prepared. In TCRdb, the PCR reads were re-called with MiXCR into one record per CDR3 protein. The data show some 140,000 distinct CDR3 sequences, more than 9.5% seen once. The germline V gene has CDR1 SQVTM and CDR2 ANQGSEA. V shed 7 bases, J shed 0 bases, and the junction held 4 bases outside the gene matches. This CDR3 spans 14 amino acids. As to this clonotype: Its antigen is as yet unknown.

The sequences come from PBMCs, mostly from graft donor cells, collected 180 days after TCRalphabeta/CD19-depleted stem cell transplant. This receptor was identified in a girl less than two years old who had a stem cell transplant for combined immunodeficiency, so the T cells may come from the graft donor. V and J are TRBV29-1 and TRBJ2-2, with 8 bases identical to TRBD1. The CDR3 DNA reads as TGCAGCGGACAGGGGTCCTCGAACACCGGGGAGCTGTTTTTT. Translation: CSGQGSSNTGELFF.